The 18 T cell receptor beta chains reported below all come from one sample, sequenced in a study of OX40 agonist ivuxolimab in advanced cancers. Clones were read by immunoSEQ multiplex PCR, and TCRdb kept only the in-frame ones, dropping some. Among about 45,000 clones listed, roughly 84% were seen once. The material sequenced was CD4+ or CD8+ T cells sorted from blood, taken in a trial of the OX40 agonist ivuxolimab. The receptors were sampled from an adult with an advanced solid tumor such as melanoma, head and neck, liver or kidney cancer.

This clone has just one count. The rearrangement joins TRBV9 to TRBJ2-3; D possibly corresponds to TRBD2 (6 bases). Trimming stripped 3 bases from V and 4 bases from J, with 15 bases between. CDR1 and CDR2 (germline): SGDLS, YYNGEE. This CDR3 has 15 amino acids. The CDR3: CASSGRDFEPDTQYF. The CDR3 DNA follows: TGTGCCAGCAGCGGCCGGGACTTCGAACCAGATACGCAGTATTTT.

This chain joins TRBV18 and TRBJ2-1; D not resolved. The CDR3 totals 12 residues. Germline V gives CDR1 KGHSH, CDR2 LQKENI. The V and J ends lost 2 bases and 6 bases respectively, with 5 bases between them. For the CDR3, the DNA is TGTGCCAGCTCACCAAGTATCAATGAGCAGTTCTTC. Amino acid sequence: CASSPSINEQFF.

The chain couples TRBV5-8 to TRBJ1-1; TRBD1 agrees at 9 bases. J gave up 4 bases and V 4 bases, and 8 bases lay outside the gene matches. CDR3 size: 15 residues. Germline lookup yields CDR1 SGHTS and CDR2 YDEGEE. CDR3 region: CASSLTGGSGTEAFF. The CDR3 nucleotides read TGTGCCAGCAGCCTGACAGGGGGGAGCGGCACTGAAGCTTTCTTT.

This chain links TRBV28 with TRBJ2-3; 8 bases are shared with TRBD2. The CDR3 has 13 residues. Per germline, CDR1 MDHEN and CDR2 SYDVKM. V dropped 4 bases and J dropped 4; count of bases not matched to a gene: 1. The CDR3: CASSYSGADTQYF. The CDR3 nucleotides read TGTGCCAGCAGTTATAGCGGGGCAGATACGCAGTATTTT.

The chain has TRBV20-1 and TRBJ2-3; D unclear. CDR1 and CDR2 from the germline V gene are DFQATT and SNEGSKA (reference sequence). The CDR3 contains 11 residues. V was pared by 4 bases and J by 6 bases, with 8 bases between. The CDR3 DNA is TGCAGTGCTACCCAGAGGGATACGCAGTATTTT. Its translation: CSATQRDTQYF.

The chain couples TRBV19 to TRBJ1-2; TRBD1 aligns across 7 bases. The CDR3 has 14 residues. Losses at the gene ends were 5 bases for V and 3 bases for J; bases not matched to a gene: 6. Germline V lookup: CDR1 LNHDA, CDR2 SQIVND (reference sequence). In DNA form, the CDR3 reads TGTGCCAGTAGTTGGGGCAGGGGGGACTATGGCTACACCTTC. Translation gives CASSWGRGDYGYTF.

This clone was seen more than once but under ten times. The rearrangement uses TRBV11-2 and TRBJ2-7, with D hard to call. The germline V and J ends were trimmed by 1 base and 0 bases, with 7 bases remaining between them. This CDR3 region has 14 residues. Germline V lookup: CDR1 SGHAT, CDR2 FQNNGV. In DNA form, the CDR3 reads TGTGCCAGCAGCTTAGCTCCGGACTCCTACGAGCAGTACTTC. Translating it yields CASSLAPDSYEQYF.

The chain is built from TRBV5-4 and TRBJ2-7; D perhaps matches TRBD2 (5 bases). Germline V gene data show CDR1 as SGHNT and CDR2 as YYREEE (reference sequence). This CDR3 contains 14 residues. The V end lost 0 bases, the J end lost 2 bases, and 9 bases lay between the germline ends. The CDR3 nucleotides read TGTGCCAGCAGCTTGGAAGAGGGCCCCTACGAGCAGTACTTC. This translates into CASSLEEGPYEQYF. The full variable domain, its missing parts supplied by reference TRBV5-4 and TRBJ2-7, is ETGVTQSPTHLIKTRGQQVTLRCSSQSGHNTVSWYQQALGQGPQFIFQYYREEENGRGNFPPRFSGLQFPNYSSELNVNALELDDSALYLCASSLEEGPYEQYFGPGTRLTVT.

The CDR3 DNA follows: TGTGCCAGCAGCTTCGGCCCCTGGGGAGATACGCAGTATTTT. This gives the protein CASSFGPWGDTQYF. The chain has TRBV7-9 and TRBJ2-3; no definite D call. With 3 bases removed from V and 5 bases from J, the gap between germline ends came to 12 bases. Germline lookup yields CDR1 SEHNR and CDR2 FQNEAQ (reference sequence). This CDR3 contains 14 residues.

V is TRBV2 and J is TRBJ1-6; perhaps TRBD1 as D (6 bases). The germline V gene encodes CDR1 SNHLY and CDR2 FYNNEI. This CDR3 spans 17 amino acids. V dropped 8 bases and J dropped 0 bases, with 17 bases sitting between them. CDR3 bases: TGTGCCAGCCCATCCGGGGGGGGCAGCTCCTATAATTCACCCCTCCACTTT. This sequence encodes CASPSGGGSSYNSPLHF.

The V and J genes are TRBV7-6 and TRBJ2-1, with D unclear. The length of the CDR3 is 14 residues. Germline V gene sequence: CDR1 SGHVS, CDR2 FNYEAQ. V was shortened by 1 base and J by 2 bases, with 6 bases between the two germline ends. As DNA, the CDR3 is TGTGCCAGCAGCTTAGGGCCCCCCTACAATGAGCAGTTCTTC. Its protein is CASSLGPPYNEQFF.

The DNA for the CDR3 is TGCGCCAGCAGCCAGGGACAGGTCGACGACGAGCAGTACTTC. Residues: CASSQGQVDDEQYF. V gene TRBV4-3 combines with J gene TRBJ2-7, with TRBD1 matching 8 bases. Trimming took 3 bases from V and 5 from J; bases not matched to a gene: 6. The CDR3 runs to 14 residues. The germline gives CDR1 LGHNA, CDR2 YSLEER.

The table lists this clone with a count of one. J is TRBJ2-1 and V is TRBV27; D possibly uses TRBD1 or TRBD2 (6 bases each). This CDR3 contains 13 residues. The germline V gene has CDR1 MNHEY and CDR2 SMNVEV (reference sequence). The V and J ends lost 5 bases and 6 bases respectively, with 11 bases between them. CDR3 sequence: CASSVGGANEQFF. DNA of the CDR3: TGTGCCAGCAGTGTCGGGGGCGCCAATGAGCAGTTCTTC.

The J gene is TRBJ1-1, the V gene TRBV28; D gene ambiguous. CDR1 is MDHEN and CDR2 is SYDVKM in the germline V gene. The V and J ends lost 5 bases and 1 base respectively, with 14 bases between them. There are 15 residues in the CDR3. Here the CDR3 reads CASSPGEDGNTEAFF. The CDR3 region has the DNA TGTGCCAGCAGTCCAGGCGAGGACGGGAACACTGAAGCTTTCTTT.

The table lists this clone with a few counts. The chain has TRBV5-4 and TRBJ2-7, with D hard to call. Trimming stripped 1 base from V and 2 bases from J, with 7 bases between. Germline assignment: CDR1 SGHNT and CDR2 YYREEE (reference sequence). The CDR3 consists of 13 residues. CDR3 sequence: CASSLLQTYEQYF. The DNA of the CDR3 is TGTGCCAGCAGCTTGTTACAGACCTACGAGCAGTACTTC.

The V call is TRBV7-9, the J call TRBJ2-1; D may be TRBD2 (5 bases). The V end was cut by 7 bases, the J end by 4 bases, with 14 bases between. CDR1 is SEHNR, CDR2 FQNEAQ, per germline (reference sequence). This CDR3 spans 14 amino acids. The CDR3 coding sequence is TGTGCCAGCATGCGGACTCAGGTTTACAATGAGCAGTTCTTC. Translation gives CASMRTQVYNEQFF. Together with reference TRBV7-9 and TRBJ2-1, the CDR3 gives the full variable domain: DTGVSQNPRHKITKRGQNVTFRCDPISEHNRLYWYRQTLGQGPEFLTYFQNEAQLEKSRLLSDRFSAERPKGSFSTLEIQRTEQGDSAMYLCASMRTQVYNEQFFGPGTRLTVL.

V usage is TRBV7-2 and J usage is TRBJ2-6, with D tentatively TRBD1 (6 bases). Germline CDR1 SGHTA, CDR2 FQGNSA. CDR3 length: 18 residues. V was clipped by 1 base and J by 0 bases, with 13 bases between them. CDR3 residues: CASSLVGQTLSGANVLTF. DNA for the CDR3: TGTGCCAGCAGCTTAGTTGGACAGACACTCTCTGGGGCCAACGTCCTGACTTTC.

This chain links TRBV19 with TRBJ2-7, with 9 bases matching TRBD1. The CDR3 is made up of 14 amino acids. V was pared by 3 bases and J by 3 bases, with 3 bases of the junction left unmatched. CDR1 is LNHDA, CDR2 SQIVND, per germline (reference sequence). In DNA form, the CDR3 reads TGTGCCAGTAGTATCGGGACAGGGTTCTACGAGCAGTACTTC. Its protein product is CASSIGTGFYEQYF.